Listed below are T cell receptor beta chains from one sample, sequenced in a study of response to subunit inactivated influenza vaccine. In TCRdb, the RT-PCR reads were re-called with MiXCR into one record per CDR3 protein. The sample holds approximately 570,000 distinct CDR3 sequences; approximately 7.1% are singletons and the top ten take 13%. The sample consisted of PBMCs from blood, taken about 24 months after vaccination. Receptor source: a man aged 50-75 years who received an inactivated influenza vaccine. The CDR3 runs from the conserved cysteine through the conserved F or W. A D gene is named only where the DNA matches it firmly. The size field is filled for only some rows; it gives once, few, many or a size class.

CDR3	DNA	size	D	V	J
CATSRDRGEQFF	TGTGCCACCAGCAGAGATCGGGGTGAGCAGTTCTTC	few	.	TRBV15	TRBJ2-1
CASSHLPGQGNTGELFF	TGCGCCAGCAGCCATTTACCGGGACAGGGAAACACCGGGGAGCTGTTTTTT	many	TRBD1	TRBV4-1	TRBJ2-2
CASSYSSMIAGTYEQYF	TGTGCCAGCAGTTACTCTAGCATGATAGCGGGGACCTACGAGCAGTACTTC	.	TRBD2	TRBV6-5	TRBJ2-7
CSAITGGSEAFF	TGCAGTGCTATAACGGGGGGTTCTGAAGCTTTCTTT	few	.	TRBV20-1	TRBJ1-1
CASSPGRPGLNTEAFF	TGTGCCAGCTCACCTGGACGTCCCGGATTGAACACTGAAGCTTTCTTT	.	.	TRBV18	TRBJ1-1
CASSLGAWNTGELFF	TGTGCCAGCAGTTTAGGGGCGTGGAACACCGGGGAGCTGTTTTTT	.	.	TRBV28	TRBJ2-2
CATSDFVRTGQETQYF	TGTGCCACCAGTGATTTTGTTAGGACAGGACAAGAGACCCAGTACTTC	many	TRBD1	TRBV24-1	TRBJ2-5
CASSQGLEEKLFF	TGTGCCAGCAGCCAGGGGCTGGAGGAAAAACTGTTTTTT	.	.	TRBV12-3/TRBV12-4	TRBJ1-4
CASSLGVGATNEKLFF	TGTGCCAGCAGCTTAGGCGTGGGGGCAACTAATGAAAAACTGTTTTTT	.	.	TRBV7-9	TRBJ1-4
CATGLEGVNEQFF	TGTGCCACCGGACTAGAAGGGGTGAATGAGCAGTTCTTC	.	TRBD2	TRBV10-3	TRBJ2-1
CASSHVGSHTQYF	TGCGCCAGCAGCCACGTCGGGTCCCATACGCAGTATTTT	.	.	TRBV4-3	TRBJ2-3
CASSLDDRVGGYTF	TGTGCCAGCAGCTTAGACGACAGGGTGGGCGGCTACACCTTC	many	TRBD1	TRBV7-2	TRBJ1-2
CSARDGSGQTAQYF	TGCAGTGCTAGAGATGGGTCGGGGCAGACGGCCCAGTACTTC	.	.	TRBV20-1	TRBJ2-5
CASSSPGNGFETQYF	TGTGCCAGCAGTTCCCCGGGTAATGGATTTGAGACCCAGTACTTC	few	.	TRBV28	TRBJ2-5
CASSPPGRADTEAFF	TGTGCCAGCAGCCCGCCGGGCAGGGCGGACACTGAAGCTTTCTTT	.	.	TRBV7-9	TRBJ1-1
CASSLYPNTEAFF	TGTGCCAGCAGTTTATATCCCAACACTGAAGCTTTCTTT	many	.	TRBV28	TRBJ1-1
CASSYTGTRETQYF	TGTGCCAGCAGTTATACCGGGACGAGGGAGACCCAGTACTTC	few	.	TRBV6-2/TRBV6-3	TRBJ2-5
CASISQLGSGQETQYF	TGCGCCAGCATCTCACAGCTGGGTAGCGGACAAGAGACCCAGTACTTC	many	.	TRBV5-1	TRBJ2-5
CASSHRGQLNEQFF	TGTGCCAGCAGCCACAGGGGACAGCTCAATGAGCAGTTCTTC	.	TRBD1	TRBV7-3	TRBJ2-1
CATSIGTASGNTIYF	TGTGCCACCAGCATTGGGACAGCCTCTGGAAACACCATATATTTT	few	TRBD1	TRBV15	TRBJ1-3
CASSVEGGGAGEQFF	TGTGCCAGCAGCGTAGAGGGCGGGGGGGCCGGTGAGCAGTTCTTC	.	TRBD2	TRBV9	TRBJ2-1
CASSHTPRDGYTF	TGTGCCAGCAGCCATACCCCGCGCGATGGCTACACCTTC	few	.	TRBV7-2	TRBJ1-2
CASRRGGETQYF	TGTGCCAGCAGGAGGGGGGGAGAGACCCAGTACTTC	.	.	TRBV25-1	TRBJ2-5
CSASSGQGREKLFF	TGCAGTGCTAGTTCGGGACAGGGGAGAGAAAAACTGTTTTTT	many	TRBD1	TRBV20-1	TRBJ1-4
CASRPTSGGFDTQYF	TGTGCCAGCAGGCCGACTAGCGGGGGCTTTGATACGCAGTATTTT	few	TRBD2	TRBV6-1	TRBJ2-3
CSADRGQNTEAFF	TGCAGCGCTGACAGGGGGCAAAACACTGAAGCTTTCTTT	many	TRBD1	TRBV29-1	TRBJ1-1
CASSQESSYNSPLHF	TGTGCCAGCAGCCAAGAGAGCTCCTATAATTCACCCCTCCACTTT	.	.	TRBV3-1	TRBJ1-6
CASSKWDRTNSPLHF	TGTGCCAGCAGCAAATGGGACAGGACTAATTCACCCCTCCACTTT	.	.	TRBV21-1	TRBJ1-6
CASSRANGEQYF	TGTGCCAGCAGCAGGGCGAATGGCGAGCAGTACTTC	.	.	TRBV6-5	TRBJ2-7
CASTPGLAGIYEQFF	TGTGCCAGCACCCCGGGACTAGCGGGGATCTATGAGCAGTTCTTC	few	TRBD2	TRBV6-2/TRBV6-3	TRBJ2-1
CASSQDLRVNEKLFF	TGTGCCAGCAGCCAAGATCTACGGGTGAATGAAAAACTGTTTTTT	many	.	TRBV4-2	TRBJ1-4
CASSRQLADTDTQYF	TGCGCCAGCAGCCGCCAACTAGCGGACACAGATACGCAGTATTTT	.	TRBD2	TRBV4-1	TRBJ2-3
CASSLYRENNEQFF	TGTGCCAGCAGCTTATATAGGGAGAACAATGAGCAGTTCTTC	many	.	TRBV7-8	TRBJ2-1
CASSYGQGTGSYF	TGTGCCAGCAGCTACGGACAGGGGACCGGTTCGTACTTC	few	TRBD1	TRBV7-2	TRBJ2-5
CASSQEGTSGLGEQFF	TGTGCCAGCAGCCAAGAGGGGACTAGCGGACTTGGTGAGCAGTTCTTC	few	TRBD2	TRBV3-1	TRBJ2-1
CCADTFTNYGYTF	TGCTGTGCCGACACATTTACTAACTATGGCTACACCTTC	.	.	TRBV20-1	TRBJ1-2
CASSLATHGNEQFF	TGTGCCAGCAGCTTAGCAACACACGGGAATGAGCAGTTCTTC	.	.	TRBV7-2	TRBJ2-1
CASTRGLHYEQYF	TGTGCCAGCACCAGGGGACTTCACTACGAGCAGTACTTC	.	.	TRBV6-2/TRBV6-3	TRBJ2-7
CASSRFDSRNEQYF	TGTGCCAGCAGCCGATTCGATAGCAGGAACGAGCAGTACTTC	few	.	TRBV5-5	TRBJ2-7
CASSYPDTQETQYF	TGTGCCAGCAGTTACCCGGACACCCAAGAGACCCAGTACTTC	.	.	TRBV6-2/TRBV6-3	TRBJ2-5
CSVEQGSGELFF	TGCAGCGTTGAACAGGGTTCTGGGGAGCTGTTTTTT	many	.	TRBV29-1	TRBJ2-2
CASQNRITYEQYF	TGTGCAAGCCAAAACAGGATAACCTACGAGCAGTACTTC	.	.	TRBV13	TRBJ2-7
CASRAADEQYF	TGTGCCAGCAGGGCAGCGGACGAGCAGTACTTC	.	.	TRBV6-5	TRBJ2-7
CASRLGGTNTGELFF	TGTGCCAGCAGGCTAGGGGGGACGAACACCGGGGAGCTGTTTTTT	few	.	TRBV5-6	TRBJ2-2
CASSLAQTVVYGYTF	TGTGCCAGCAGCTTAGCCCAAACCGTGGTCTATGGCTACACCTTC	few	.	TRBV7-2	TRBJ1-2
CASSPGTSRKDTQYF	TGTGCCAGCAGCCCAGGGACTAGTCGCAAGGATACGCAGTATTTT	.	TRBD2	TRBV7-9	TRBJ2-3
CSARVRALSNTEAFF	TGCAGTGCTAGAGTAAGGGCACTATCGAACACTGAAGCTTTCTTT	many	.	TRBV20-1	TRBJ1-1
CASSLWASGQETQYF	TGTGCCAGCAGCTTATGGGCTAGCGGGCAAGAGACCCAGTACTTC	many	TRBD2	TRBV7-2	TRBJ2-5
CASSQLTGGYNEQFF	TGTGCCAGCAGCCAACTGACAGGGGGCTACAATGAGCAGTTCTTC	.	TRBD1	TRBV7-9	TRBJ2-1
CSANGLTHEQYF	TGCAGTGCTAACGGCCTCACCCACGAGCAGTACTTC	.	.	TRBV20-1	TRBJ2-7
CASSIDRVYYEQYF	TGTGCCAGCAGCATAGACAGGGTATACTACGAGCAGTACTTC	many	TRBD1	TRBV11-2	TRBJ2-7
CASSLGGTTASTDTQYF	TGTGCCAGCAGCTTAGGTGGGACTACCGCTAGCACAGATACGCAGTATTTT	.	TRBD2	TRBV11-3	TRBJ2-3
CASSPRETTAPNIQYF	TGTGCCAGCTCACCAAGAGAGACTACAGCTCCAAACATTCAGTACTTC	.	.	TRBV18	TRBJ2-4